This T cell receptor (beta chain) was identified during a study of regulatory T cells in long-lasting Graves disease. Findings of the study overall: Only a small sample size was used, which may have cut accuracy. Persistent Graves' patients showed a TCR diversity that was lower than that of newly diagnosed ones. Thyroid tissue was not studied; only peripheral blood was.

The length of the CDR3 is 18 residues. CDR1 is DFQATT and CDR2 is SNEGSKA in the germline V gene (reference sequence). V shed 8 bases and J 1 base; nucleotides not matched to a gene: 18. The table lists this clonotype with many counts. Antigen: not known. Time point noted: newly diagnosed GD, antithyroid drugs for less than 3 months. The TCR library was made from RNA that had been extracted from PBMCs in TRIzol. Patients came through an endocrinology department, and that department was in Xi'an, China. TCR beta libraries were built with iRepertoire HTBI primers and Arm-PCR of CDR3 regions. A single record per CDR3 protein comes from TCRdb applying MiXCR to the multiplex PCR reads. The table shows under 400,000 distinct CDR3 sequences, with about a sixth occurring only once. This sample was shared with a second study, whose subject was T cells in Graves' hyperthyroidism and ophthalmopathy.

The TCR was taken from a man aged 35-49 years with Graves disease. The gene calls are TRBV20-1 and TRBJ2-1, with TRBD1 matching over 9 bases. Material: peripheral blood mononuclear cells (PBMCs), obtained at new diagnosis, from a patient treated with antithyroid drugs. CDR3 nucleotide sequence: TGCAGTCCGAAGAACTTAGGACAGGGGAGAAGTTCCTACAATGAGCAGTTCTTC. This translates into CSPKNLGQGRSSYNEQFF.